This TCR beta chain appears in the sequencing data of a study of blood T cell repertoires in COVID-19. Study-wide context: Sites in the United States, Italy and Spain provided acute and convalescent COVID-19 samples. In each case, the material was cDNA or gDNA derived from T cells, B-cell-depleted T cells, or PBMCs.

This CDR3 has 18 residues. V shed 5 bases and J shed 3 bases, with 26 bases lying between them. Germline CDR1 SGHAT, CDR2 FQNNGV. In the original processing: Amplification of reference gene primers provided the estimated nucleated cell counts. Measured with immunoSEQ multiplex PCR; TCRdb has only the in-frame clones, and not every one. V, J and clone size were drawn from that table, and D and trimming were deduced from the DNA. The table shows around 200,000 clones, with 88% occurring only once. This TCR was recovered from a man aged 18 to 30 with active or convalescent COVID-19. The sample comprised peripheral blood. The V call is TRBV11-2, the J call TRBJ2-7; tentative D call: TRBD2 (7 bases). The CDR3, as DNA: TGTGCCAGCAGCCCCTTAAGTAGGGGGTTGGGGGGGGACTACGAGCAGTACTTC. This translates into CASSPLSRGLGGDYEQYF.